These 23 T cell receptor beta chains share one sample of origin, sequenced in a study of T cell responses to AZD1222 COVID-19 vaccine. The repertoire was sequenced with immunoSEQ multiplex PCR; TCRdb's copy has only in-frame clones and lacks some. The sample carries 110,000 or so clones, approximately 90% recorded once. The sequencing used peripheral blood, collected 28 days after the second dose of the MenACWY control vaccine. Receptors were obtained from an adult who received the MenACWY meningococcal vaccine as a control.

This sequence joins TRBV28 and TRBJ2-1, with 7 bases lining up with TRBD2. Germline trimming cut 2 bases from V and 0 bases from J; bases unmatched to any gene: 7. CDR1 and CDR2 from the germline V gene are MDHEN and SYDVKM. The CDR3 is 17 residues long. Here the CDR3 DNA reads TGTGCCAGCAGTTTAACTCTAGCGGCTCGCTCCTACAATGAGCAGTTCTTC. This sequence encodes CASSLTLAARSYNEQFF.

The chain carries TRBV6-4 and TRBJ2-3; 12 bases match TRBD2. The CDR3 runs to 16 residues. Germline V gene lookup returns CDR1 MRHNA and CDR2 SNTAGT. J gave up 5 bases and V 5 bases, and 8 bases lay outside the gene matches. CDR3 DNA sequence: TGTGCCAGCAGTCCACTAGCGGGGGGATCCGAAGATACGCAGTATTTT. This translates into CASSPLAGGSEDTQYF.

The chain couples TRBV27 to TRBJ1-5, with unresolved D. V gave up 3 bases and J gave up 4 bases, with 7 bases separating them. Germline V gives CDR1 MNHEY, CDR2 SMNVEV (reference sequence). The CDR3 has 13 amino acids. CDR3 in amino acids: CASSFRSNQPQHF. Written as DNA, the CDR3 is TGTGCCAGCAGTTTCCGATCGAATCAGCCCCAGCATTTT.

CDR3 DNA sequence: TGTGCCAGCAGCCAAGGAGTTGAGGGGTCGACTGGCTACACCTTC. Its protein is CASSQGVEGSTGYTF. The chain carries TRBV3-1 (or the pseudogene TRBV3-2) and TRBJ1-2, with D possibly TRBD1 on 5 matching bases. Germline V CDR1 and CDR2: LGHDT, YNNKEL (reference sequence). V was cut by 1 base and J by 7 bases, with 16 bases left in between. This CDR3 is 15 amino acids long.

In its sample, this clone was seen once. This chain uses TRBV11-2 with TRBJ2-2, with TRBD2 matching over 7 bases. J gave up 5 bases and V 5 bases, and 14 bases lay outside the gene matches. This CDR3 comprises 17 residues. The germline V gene has CDR1 SGHAT and CDR2 FQNNGV. The CDR3 reads CASSRRVAGTWTGELFF. DNA of the CDR3: TGTGCCAGCAGCCGCAGGGTAGCGGGCACCTGGACCGGGGAGCTGTTTTTT.

The CDR3 spells CASTYWKGTTEAFF. The CDR3 DNA sequence: TGTGCCAGCACCTACTGGAAGGGGACCACTGAAGCTTTCTTT. This sequence joins TRBV5-8 and TRBJ1-1, with D possibly TRBD1 on 5 matching bases. Trimming stripped 6 bases from V and 4 bases from J, with 16 bases between. CDR1 is SGHTS, CDR2 YDEGEE, per germline. The CDR3 length is 14 residues.

V gene TRBV25-1 combines with J gene TRBJ2-1; TRBD1 agrees at 9 bases. The CDR3 has 15 residues. Germline CDR1 and CDR2: MGHDK and SYGVNS. Unmatched junction bases numbered 7, after V lost 4 bases and J lost 6 bases. CDR3 in DNA: TGTGCCAGCAGTGGCCGGGGACAGGGCGGCAATGAGCAGTTCTTC. This translates into CASSGRGQGGNEQFF.

The rearrangement uses TRBV2 and TRBJ1-1, with D perhaps TRBD1 (5 bases). CDR1 and CDR2 from the germline V gene are SNHLY and FYNNEI. CDR3 length: 15 amino acids. Trimming cost V 1 base and J 1 base, with 10 bases left between them. CDR3 loop: CASSEDGAGNTEAFF. In DNA form, the CDR3 reads TGTGCCAGCAGTGAAGATGGGGCTGGGAACACTGAAGCTTTCTTT.

This clone has ten or more counts. The chain carries TRBV6-5 and TRBJ2-5; the D gene is possibly TRBD1 (6 bases). Germline CDR1 MNHEY, CDR2 SVGAGI. The length of the CDR3 is 15 residues. Trimming removed 7 bases from V and 4 bases from J, with 19 bases in between. The CDR3: CASKKGWGQGETQYF. In nucleotides, the CDR3 is TGTGCCAGCAAAAAAGGTTGGGGGCAAGGAGAGACCCAGTACTTC.

The chain couples TRBV7-2 to TRBJ1-1; tentatively, D is TRBD1 (5 bases). The V end lost 1 base, the J end lost 2 bases, and 14 bases lay between the germline ends. CDR3 length equals 16 residues. Germline assignment: CDR1 SGHTA and CDR2 FQGNSA. The CDR3 sequence is CASSLGRTNINTEAFF. The CDR3 DNA sequence: TGTGCCAGCAGCTTAGGTCGGACAAATATAAACACTGAAGCTTTCTTT.

In DNA form, the CDR3 reads TGTGCCAGTAGTGGACAGGGGGCGATCACTGAAGCTTTCTTT. This codes for CASSGQGAITEAFF. This rearrangement joins TRBV19 to TRBJ1-1, with 11 bases lining up with TRBD1. Germline CDR1 is LNHDA and CDR2 is SQIVND (reference sequence). CDR3 length equals 14 residues. The junction had 3 bases not matched to a gene; V was cut back by 5 bases and J by 4 bases.

V and J are TRBV29-1 and TRBJ2-7, with a tentative D call TRBD2 (5 bases). CDR1 is SQVTM, CDR2 ANQGSEA, per germline. The CDR3 extends over 12 amino acids. Trimming stripped 3 bases from V and 2 bases from J, with 8 bases between. As DNA, the CDR3 is TGCAGCGTTGATACCGGGGCCTACGAGCAGTACTTC. It encodes CSVDTGAYEQYF.

This clone has just one count. The rearrangement joins TRBV30 to TRBJ2-3, with D possibly TRBD2 on 6 matching bases. V lost 1 base and J 8 bases, leaving 10 bases between the germline ends. CDR3 length: 12 amino acids. Germline V gene lookup returns CDR1 GTSNPN and CDR2 SVGIG (reference sequence). CDR3 DNA: TGTGCCTGGAGTGGTACTAGCTTTACGCAGTATTTT. It is translated as CAWSGTSFTQYF.

The chain couples TRBV19 to TRBJ1-1; D is unresolved. The germline V gene encodes CDR1 LNHDA and CDR2 SQIVND (reference sequence). This CDR3 is built from 12 residues. Between the trimmed V and J ends, which lost 3 bases and 7 bases, there was a span of 9 bases. The CDR3 DNA is TGTGCCAGTAGTATCCGGGTAGGTGAAGCTTTCTTT. Translation: CASSIRVGEAFF.

This clone was picked up one time. V and J are TRBV27 and TRBJ2-7, with D tentatively TRBD2 (5 bases). There are 13 residues in the CDR3. Trimming took off 6 bases at V and 1 base at J, with 10 bases between the two ends. The germline CDR1 and CDR2 sequences are MNHEY and SMNVEV (reference sequence). The CDR3 region has the DNA TGTGCCAGCAGACCGGGATCATCCTACGAGCAGTACTTC. Amino acids: CASRPGSSYEQYF.

This chain joins TRBV7-2 and TRBJ1-6, with TRBD1 matching over 7 bases. This CDR3 region has 13 residues. In germline, CDR1 is SGHTA, CDR2 FQGNSA. The J segment lost 9 bases and the V segment lost 4 bases, leaving 3 bases of the junction unmatched. The CDR3 reads CASSSDRSSPLHF. CDR3 in DNA: TGTGCCAGCAGCTCGGACAGGTCTTCACCCCTCCACTTT.

The CDR3 here is CATSDDRAGEKLFF. The CDR3 nucleotides are TGTGCCACCAGTGACGACAGGGCCGGTGAAAAACTGTTTTTT. V is TRBV24-1 and J is TRBJ1-4; 7 nucleotides line up with TRBD1. CDR1 is KGHDR and CDR2 is SFDVKD in the germline V gene. Germline trimming cut 4 bases from V and 7 bases from J; bases unmatched to any gene: 5. CDR3 length: 14 residues.

This sequence joins TRBV19 and TRBJ2-1; 9 bases are shared with TRBD1. From germline, CDR1 is LNHDA and CDR2 SQIVND (reference sequence). CDR3 size: 13 residues. Trimming cost V 5 bases and J 6 bases; bases outside gene matches: 2. The CDR3 coding sequence is TGTGCCAGTAGTGACAGGGGGGTCAATGAGCAGTTCTTC. Translation: CASSDRGVNEQFF.

The rearrangement uses TRBV2 and TRBJ2-1; TRBD2 aligns across 9 bases. Germline V gives CDR1 SNHLY, CDR2 FYNNEI. CDR3 size: 15 residues. Germline trimming cut 4 bases from V and 6 bases from J; bases unmatched to any gene: 7. The CDR3 DNA reads as TGTGCCAGCAGTGTATGGCTAGCGGGGAGCAATGAGCAGTTCTTC. Translated: CASSVWLAGSNEQFF.

The V gene is TRBV19, the J gene TRBJ2-7; 9 nucleotides agree with TRBD2. This CDR3 has 14 residues. Germline V gene lookup returns CDR1 LNHDA and CDR2 SQIVND (reference sequence). V lost 4 bases and J lost 0; bases outside the gene matches: 1. The CDR3 reads CASSNSGSSYEQYF. The DNA for the CDR3 is TGTGCCAGTAGTAATAGCGGGAGCTCCTACGAGCAGTACTTC.

The chain recombines TRBV5-6 with TRBJ2-5; 7 bases fit TRBD1. The CDR3 has 17 residues. J was trimmed by 2 bases and V by 0 bases; bases with no gene match: 10. Germline values: CDR1 SGHDT, CDR2 YYEEEE. The CDR3 coding sequence is TGTGCCAGCAGCTTGGGGGAACAGGGGCTACTTCAAGAGACCCAGTACTTC. It translates to CASSLGEQGLLQETQYF.

The rearrangement uses TRBV2 and TRBJ2-1; D gene unclear. Trimming took 5 bases from V and 7 from J, leaving 6 bases between them. The CDR3 is 11 residues long. Germline values: CDR1 SNHLY, CDR2 FYNNEI. In DNA form, the CDR3 reads TGTGCCAGCAGTCGGAGTAATGAGCAGTTCTTC. This encodes CASSRSNEQFF.

This chain joins TRBV7-2 and TRBJ2-1; 9 bases fit TRBD2. The CDR3 sequence is 17 residues long. Trimming took 2 bases from V and 10 from J; bases not matched to a gene: 15. Germline-derived CDR1 and CDR2 are SGHTA and FQGNSA. This chain's CDR3 is CASSLRTGGRARGEQFF. The CDR3 region has the DNA TGTGCCAGCAGCTTAAGGACTGGCGGGAGGGCCAGAGGAGAGCAGTTCTTC.